This T cell receptor (beta chain) originates from a study of regulatory dendritic cells for organ transplantation. Data came from immunoSEQ multiplex PCR; TCRdb stores just in-frame clones and leaves some out. The sample yields about 29,000 clones, approximately 82% seen once. Unmatched junction bases numbered 8, after V lost 1 base and J lost 5 bases. There are 16 residues in the CDR3. Germline CDR1 and CDR2: SGHTA and FQGNSA. Turning to this clone: Antigen: not known.

FACS sorted CD4+ or CD8+ T cells into CD45RA+ naive and CD45RO+ memory. Study results and limitations: The authors noted considerable between-person heterogeneity in alloreactive memory CD8+ cells. Memory CD8+ T cells were the most oligoclonal; naive cells were highly diverse. Regulatory dendritic cells appeared to expand memory CD8+ clones less than mature ones.

The chain has TRBV7-2 and TRBJ2-5; 9 bases fit TRBD2. The TCR sequence derives from a human donor in good health. The sequenced material came from naive CD4+ T cells from blood. The subset is: CD45RA+ naive T cells. In DNA form, the CDR3 reads TGTGCCAGCAGCTTAGTAGGTAGCGGGGGAAGGGAGACCCAGTACTTC. Residues: CASSLVGSGGRETQYF.